The clone carrying this T cell receptor beta chain was picked up a small number of times. The sample comes from a study of T-cell reconstitution after alpha-beta-depleted transplantation in children. Germline V gene sequence: CDR1 MDHEN, CDR2 SYDVKM. The CDR3 is 17 residues long. V dropped 7 bases and J dropped 8 bases, with 24 bases sitting between them. For TCRbeta, the library was prepared with unique molecular identifiers. TCRdb re-called the PCR reads through MiXCR, storing one row per CDR3 protein. The sample lists hundreds of thousands of distinct CDR3 sequences; approximately 17% were seen once.

This receptor was identified in a human donor who donated a stem cell graft to a child with acute myeloid leukemia. Here the sequenced sample was PBMCs from the stem cell graft donor, taken from the stem cell graft. The V call is TRBV28, the J call TRBJ1-6; D not certain. CDR3 nucleotide sequence: TGTGCCAGCACCCCTTGGACCGCGGCGCGGGTTCATTCACCCCTCCACTTT. Encoded protein: CASTPWTAARVHSPLHF.